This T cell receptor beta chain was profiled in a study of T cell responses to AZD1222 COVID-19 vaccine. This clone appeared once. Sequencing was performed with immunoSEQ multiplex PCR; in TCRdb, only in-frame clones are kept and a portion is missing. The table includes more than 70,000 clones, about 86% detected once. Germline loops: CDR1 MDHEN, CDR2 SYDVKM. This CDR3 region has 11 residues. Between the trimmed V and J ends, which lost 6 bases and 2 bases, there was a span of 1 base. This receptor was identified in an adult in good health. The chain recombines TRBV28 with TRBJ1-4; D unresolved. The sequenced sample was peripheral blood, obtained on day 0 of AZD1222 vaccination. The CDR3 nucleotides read TGTGCCAGCAGGACTAATGAAAAACTGTTTTTT. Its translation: CASRTNEKLFF.